This T cell receptor beta chain is from a study of Ad26.COV2.S vaccination and SARS-CoV-2 variants. General study findings and limits: The authors reported substantial breadth in spike-specific CD8+ and CD4+ T cell responses after vaccination. Quantification of TCR breadth and depth may have yielded underestimates of total T cell responses.

Clones were sequenced by immunoSEQ multiplex PCR, and TCRdb holds only the in-frame ones, with some missing. The profile shows 410,000 or so clones, 80% to 95% of them singletons. Indicated treatment: roughly 20 received Ad26.COV2.S at low or high dose, single or two shots; about 5 received placebo; per-sample allocation not given. Samples were taken on day 63 after the first vaccine or placebo injection. An Ad26 vector was used to express Wuhan-strain SARS-CoV-2 spike as the vaccine. CDR3 length: 16 residues. Germline V CDR1 and CDR2: MDHEN, SYDVKM. V dropped 5 bases and J dropped 1 base, with 17 bases sitting between them. In regard to this clone: Its antigen is unknown.

This clonotype was sampled from a person aged 18-65 years who received the Ad26.COV2.S COVID-19 vaccine or a placebo. The specimen comprised peripheral blood, sampled in a trial of Ad26.COV2.S vaccine versus placebo. This chain connects TRBV28 to TRBJ1-2; D possibly corresponds to TRBD1 (6 bases). CDR3 DNA: TGTGCCAGCAGTCCGCTCTACAGGGCGGGTAACTATGGCTACACCTTC. Residues: CASSPLYRAGNYGYTF.